The rows below give T cell receptor beta chains drawn from one sample of a study of shared clonotypes between healthy human individuals. Clones were read by immunoSEQ multiplex PCR, and TCRdb kept only the in-frame ones, dropping some. Seen here are roughly 2.2 million clones, 85% to 95% observed once, and the top ten hold around 0.35%. The specimen was naive CD4+ T cells from PBMCs. The receptors derive from a man younger than 35 in good health. Some clones in this sample may be carry-over from other donors' samples. The CDR3 runs from the conserved cysteine through the conserved F or W. Each record gives: clone size, J gene, V gene, D gene, CDR3 protein, CDR3 DNA. D genes are given only for firm matches. Clone size is not always given. Where it is, it says once, few, many or a class for expanded clones.

NA	TRBJ2-1	TRBV29-1	NA	CSVGPLQRGFNEQFF	TGCAGCGTTGGGCCGCTCCAGAGAGGGTTCAATGAGCAGTTCTTC
NA	TRBJ1-5	TRBV5-6	TRBD1	CASSFHRGYSNQPQHF	TGTGCCAGCAGCTTTCACAGGGGTTATAGCAATCAGCCCCAGCATTTT
once	TRBJ2-7	TRBV4-1	NA	CASSREQWAGASYEQYF	TGCGCCAGCAGCCGAGAGCAGTGGGCGGGCGCTTCCTACGAGCAGTACTTC
NA	TRBJ2-7	TRBV27	NA	CASSLRGREQYF	TGTGCCAGCAGTTTACGGGGTCGCGAGCAGTACTTC
NA	TRBJ1-2	TRBV28	TRBD1	CASSLSPGQGDGYTF	TGTGCCAGCAGTCTCTCACCGGGACAGGGGGATGGCTACACCTTC
NA	TRBJ1-3	TRBV28	NA	CASGEGGGNTIYF	TGTGCCAGCGGGGAGGGGGGTGGAAACACCATATATTTT
NA	TRBJ2-2	TRBV11-2	NA	CASSLRQAGELFF	TGTGCCAGCAGCTTGAGGCAGGCCGGGGAGCTGTTTTTT
NA	TRBJ2-2	TRBV28	NA	CASSLEQGGTGELFF	TGTGCCAGCAGTTTAGAGCAGGGAGGAACCGGGGAGCTGTTTTTT
NA	TRBJ2-7	TRBV9	TRBD1	CASSVDPGQGAYEQYF	TGTGCCAGCAGCGTAGACCCGGGACAGGGGGCCTACGAGCAGTACTTC
NA	TRBJ1-1	TRBV19	NA	CASSYGLLFRGPGMNTEAFF	TGTGCCAGTAGTTACGGACTCTTATTTCGGGGGCCAGGAATGAACACTGAAGCTTTCTTT
NA	TRBJ2-1	TRBV18	TRBD2	CASSPGASGYYNEQFF	TGTGCCAGCTCACCAGGGGCTAGCGGGTATTACAATGAGCAGTTCTTC
NA	TRBJ2-3	TRBV27	TRBD2	CASRVAGVGLRSDTQYF	TGTGCCAGCAGGGTAGCGGGAGTTGGTTTGAGGTCAGATACGCAGTATTTT
NA	TRBJ2-1	TRBV5-4	NA	CASSPWGGTSYNEQFF	TGTGCCAGCAGCCCGTGGGGCGGGACGTCCTACAATGAGCAGTTCTTC
NA	TRBJ1-2	TRBV5-6	NA	CASNYGEGPYGYTF	TGTGCCAGCAACTACGGTGAGGGGCCCTATGGCTACACCTTC
NA	TRBJ2-7	TRBV28	TRBD2	CASSSGGSDSYEQYF	TGTGCCAGCAGTTCTGGCGGGAGTGATTCCTACGAGCAGTACTTC
once	TRBJ2-2	TRBV29-1	NA	CSVGGRVGGTGELFF	TGCAGCGTTGGGGGAAGGGTGGGAGGCACCGGGGAGCTGTTTTTT
few	TRBJ2-2	TRBV11-2	NA	CASHLGAGELFF	TGTGCCAGCCATCTCGGGGCCGGGGAGCTGTTTTTT
NA	TRBJ2-2	TRBV7-9	TRBD1	CASSPGQGDHGELFF	TGTGCCAGCAGCCCCGGACAGGGGGATCACGGGGAGCTGTTTTTT
NA	TRBJ2-5	TRBV4-1	TRBD2	CASSQGLAGGLGQETQYF	TGCGCCAGCAGCCAAGGACTAGCGGGAGGCCTTGGTCAAGAGACCCAGTACTTC
NA	TRBJ1-4	TRBV7-2	NA	CASSLDPRDGGGEKLFF	TGTGCCAGCAGCTTAGATCCCAGGGACGGCGGGGGTGAAAAACTGTTTTTT
NA	TRBJ2-7	TRBV6-5	NA	CASSYAGRTYEQYF	TGTGCCAGCAGTTACGCGGGTCGTACCTACGAGCAGTACTTC
NA	TRBJ2-4	TRBV5-1	NA	CASSSENLAKNIQYF	TGCGCCAGCAGCTCCGAAAACCTAGCCAAAAACATTCAGTACTTC
NA	TRBJ1-1	TRBV6-6	NA	CASSYSLGPGEAFF	TGTGCCAGCAGTTACTCCCTGGGGCCGGGAGAAGCTTTCTTT
NA	TRBJ1-2	TRBV6-6	NA	CASSYYGYTF	TGTGCCAGCAGTTACTATGGCTACACCTTC
NA	TRBJ1-2	TRBV28	NA	CASSRGGQNYGYTF	TGTGCCAGCAGTCGAGGCGGACAGAACTATGGCTACACCTTC
few	TRBJ1-5	TRBV19	NA	CASSPVFSNQPQHF	TGTGCCAGTAGTCCCGTCTTTAGCAATCAGCCCCAGCATTTT
NA	TRBJ2-7	TRBV7-2	NA	CASSLLASSEGEQYF	TGTGCCAGCAGCTTACTGGCTAGTTCTGAGGGCGAGCAGTACTTC
NA	TRBJ1-1	TRBV30	NA	CAFWGGGTEAFF	TGTGCCTTCTGGGGGGGTGGCACTGAAGCTTTCTTT
NA	TRBJ1-5	TRBV4-3	NA	CASSQDRQGNQPQHF	TGCGCCAGCAGCCAAGATCGCCAGGGGAATCAGCCCCAGCATTTT
NA	TRBJ2-7	TRBV18	TRBD2	CASSPLQRLAGSHEQYF	TGTGCCAGCTCACCACTACAACGACTAGCGGGAAGCCACGAGCAGTACTTC